The rows below give T cell receptor beta chains drawn from one sample of a study of shared T cell receptors in the human thymus. Only in-frame clones appear in the TCRdb table, and some are missing; sequencing was by immunoSEQ multiplex PCR. In the table there are 500,000 to 550,000 clones, more than 75% of which are singletons. These data were also filed under a second study, of human thymus T cells.

Sequenced material: thymocytes. These receptors were obtained from a boy under two years old with a congenital heart defect. Each CDR3 is given with its conserved first and last residue. A D gene is named only where the DNA matches it firmly. Clone size is given for some rows only: seen once, a few or many times, or a class if the clone is expanded.

V	J	size	length	D	CDR3	DNA
TRBV27	TRBJ2-3	.	18	TRBD2	CASSLVGIAGYSTDTQYF	TGTGCCAGCAGTTTAGTCGGGATAGCGGGATACAGTACAGATACGCAGTATTTT
TRBV7-2	TRBJ2-7	.	18	TRBD2	CASSPTVGAGGPPYEQYF	TGTGCCAGCAGCCCGACGGTTGGGGCGGGAGGGCCTCCCTACGAGCAGTACTTC
TRBV6-5	TRBJ2-3	.	15	.	CASRSRGSETDTQYF	TGTGCCAGCAGGTCCCGAGGGTCCGAGACAGATACGCAGTATTTT
TRBV18	TRBJ2-7	.	15	TRBD1	CASSPTPGTAYEQYF	TGTGCCAGCTCACCGACTCCCGGGACAGCCTACGAGCAGTACTTC
TRBV25-1	TRBJ2-7	.	16	TRBD1	CASSLTGRGGSYEQYF	TGTGCCAGCAGTCTGACAGGGAGAGGGGGTTCCTACGAGCAGTACTTC
TRBV7-6	TRBJ2-1	.	16	TRBD2	CASSLSLADSYNEQFF	TGTGCCAGCAGCCTAAGCCTAGCGGATTCCTACAATGAGCAGTTCTTC
TRBV4-1	TRBJ2-1	.	15	TRBD1	CASSQAGQGTDEQFF	TGCGCCAGCAGCCAAGCGGGACAGGGCACGGATGAGCAGTTCTTC
TRBV19	TRBJ1-5	few	14	.	CASSIRGAGQPQHF	TGTGCCAGTAGTATCCGGGGGGCAGGGCAGCCCCAGCATTTT
TRBV7-2	TRBJ1-2	.	13	TRBD1	CASSHPGGWGYTF	TGTGCCAGCAGCCATCCAGGGGGCTGGGGCTACACCTTC
TRBV10-2	TRBJ2-1	.	16	TRBD2	CASSERPLGGRNEQFF	TGCGCCAGCAGTGAAAGGCCCCTGGGGGGGAGGAATGAGCAGTTCTTC
TRBV5-1	TRBJ2-1	.	15	TRBD1	CASSVRTGVDNEQFF	TGCGCCAGCAGCGTGCGGACAGGGGTTGACAATGAGCAGTTCTTC
TRBV6-6	TRBJ1-2	.	14	.	CASSSQGPGFGYTF	TGTGCCAGCAGTTCCCAGGGGCCCGGTTTTGGCTACACCTTC
TRBV21-1	TRBJ2-7	.	13	.	CASSREGSYEQYF	TGTGCCAGCAGCAGGGAGGGGTCCTACGAGCAGTACTTC
TRBV6-1	TRBJ2-7	.	12	.	CASSCRVHEQYF	TGTGCCAGCAGTTGCAGGGTCCACGAGCAGTACTTC
TRBV25-1	TRBJ1-1	.	13	.	CARPGLKNTEAFF	TGTGCCAGACCGGGACTGAAGAACACTGAAGCTTTCTTT
TRBV7-2	TRBJ1-2	.	16	TRBD1	CASSPRPGQGACGYTF	TGTGCCAGCAGCCCGAGGCCGGGACAGGGGGCATGTGGCTACACCTTC
TRBV7-8	TRBJ2-7	.	15	.	CASSGGVEGTRVQYF	TGTGCCAGCAGCGGAGGGGTCGAGGGGACGAGGGTGCAGTACTTC
TRBV29-1	TRBJ2-7	.	14	TRBD1	CSVERTGAVYEQYF	TGCAGCGTTGAAAGGACAGGGGCGGTTTACGAGCAGTACTTC
TRBV15	TRBJ2-2	once	16	.	CATSGERSAGTGELFF	TGTGCCACCAGCGGAGAACGTAGCGCGGGCACCGGGGAGCTGTTTTTT
TRBV29-1	TRBJ2-3	.	16	.	CSVAGTSLHSTDTQYF	TGCAGCGTTGCTGGGACTTCTCTACATAGCACAGATACGCAGTATTTT
TRBV27	TRBJ1-2	once	13	.	CASSSGWGSRYTF	TGTGCCAGCAGCTCAGGGTGGGGCAGCCGCTACACCTTC
TRBV5-6	TRBJ2-7	.	16	.	CASSLPRQDTSYEQYF	TGTGCCAGCAGCTTGCCCCGACAGGATACCTCCTACGAGCAGTACTTC
TRBV30	TRBJ2-2	.	13	.	CAWSNGKRGELFF	TGTGCCTGGAGTAACGGGAAACGTGGGGAGCTGTTTTTT
TRBV4-1	TRBJ2-7	few	18	TRBD1	CASSQDVGVDRGLTEQYF	TGCGCCAGCAGCCAAGATGTAGGGGTAGACAGGGGTCTAACCGAGCAGTACTTC
TRBV6-4	TRBJ2-7	once	15	TRBD1	CASSDSGDSSYEQYF	TGTGCCAGCAGTGACTCTGGGGACAGCTCCTACGAGCAGTACTTC
TRBV5-6	TRBJ2-5	few	17	.	CASSLAGGQGPQETQYF	TGTGCCAGCAGCTTGGCCGGGGGTCAGGGTCCCCAAGAGACCCAGTACTTC
TRBV29-1	TRBJ2-7	.	12	TRBD1	CSAAGTGGEQYF	TGCAGCGCCGCCGGGACAGGGGGCGAGCAGTACTTC
TRBV10-3	TRBJ2-7	.	15	TRBD1	CAISGPDRASYEQYF	TGTGCCATCAGTGGCCCCGACAGGGCCTCCTACGAGCAGTACTTC
TRBV30	TRBJ2-1	.	16	TRBD2	CAWKGTSGTSYNEQFF	TGTGCCTGGAAAGGGACTAGCGGGACCTCCTACAATGAGCAGTTCTTC